The 2 T cell receptor beta chains presented below share a single source sample, sequenced in a study of T cell responses to AZD1222 COVID-19 vaccine. The protocol was immunoSEQ multiplex PCR, while the TCRdb copy is restricted to in-frame clones and leaves out a portion. Altogether 100,000 or so clones are present, about 86% being singletons, with the ten largest covering around a sixth. The source was peripheral blood, collected on day 0 of AZD1222 vaccination. The source of these receptors is an adult in good health.

This clone was seen at least ten times. This chain connects TRBV6-5 to TRBJ1-1; D gene unclear. Germline CDR1 is MNHEY and CDR2 is SVGAGI. This CDR3 contains 13 residues. V was cut by 2 bases and J by 3 bases, with 7 bases left in between. CDR3 in amino acids: CASSYRAYTEAFF. CDR3 coding DNA: TGTGCCAGCAGTTACCGAGCCTACACTGAAGCTTTCTTT.

This sequence joins TRBV5-8 and TRBJ1-4; TRBD1 matches at 7 bases. This CDR3 is 19 amino acids long. J was trimmed by 0 bases and V by 3 bases; bases with no gene match: 14. The germline V gene has CDR1 SGHTS and CDR2 YDEGEE. CDR3 amino acids: CASSSTRDRSLATNEKLFF. Written as DNA, the CDR3 is TGTGCCAGCAGCTCCACCCGGGACAGAAGTCTTGCAACTAATGAAAAACTGTTTTTT.